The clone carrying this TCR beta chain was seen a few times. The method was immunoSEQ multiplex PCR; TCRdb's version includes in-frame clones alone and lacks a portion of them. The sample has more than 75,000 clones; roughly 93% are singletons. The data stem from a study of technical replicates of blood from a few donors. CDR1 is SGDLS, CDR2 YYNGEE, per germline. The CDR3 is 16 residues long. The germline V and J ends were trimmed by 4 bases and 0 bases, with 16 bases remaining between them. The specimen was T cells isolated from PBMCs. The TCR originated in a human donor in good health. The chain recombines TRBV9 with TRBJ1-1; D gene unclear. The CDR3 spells CASSPEWSPLNTEAFF. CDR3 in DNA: TGTGCCAGCAGCCCCGAGTGGAGCCCGTTGAACACTGAAGCTTTCTTT.